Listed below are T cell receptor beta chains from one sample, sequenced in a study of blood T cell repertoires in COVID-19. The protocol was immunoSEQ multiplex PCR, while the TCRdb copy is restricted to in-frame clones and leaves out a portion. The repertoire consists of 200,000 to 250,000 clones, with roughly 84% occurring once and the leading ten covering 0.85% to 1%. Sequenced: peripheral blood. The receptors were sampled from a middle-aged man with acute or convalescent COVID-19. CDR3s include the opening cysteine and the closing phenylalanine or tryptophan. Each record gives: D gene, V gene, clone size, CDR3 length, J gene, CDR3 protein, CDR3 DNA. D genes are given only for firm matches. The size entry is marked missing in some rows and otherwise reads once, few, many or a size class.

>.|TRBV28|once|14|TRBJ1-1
CASSPPRGRTEAFF
TGTGCCAGCAGCCCCCCCAGGGGACGAACTGAAGCTTTCTTT
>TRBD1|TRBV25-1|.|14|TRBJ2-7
CASSATTDRAEQYF
TGTGCCAGCAGTGCCACGACAGACAGGGCCGAGCAGTACTTC
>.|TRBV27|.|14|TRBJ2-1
CASSLQGSYNEQFF
TGTGCCAGCAGTTTACAGGGCTCCTACAATGAGCAGTTCTTC
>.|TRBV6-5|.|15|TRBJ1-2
CASKQAPGPDYGYTF
TGTGCCAGCAAACAAGCCCCGGGTCCCGACTATGGCTACACCTTC
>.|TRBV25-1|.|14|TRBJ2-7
CASSVPGPVNEQYF
TGTGCCAGCAGTGTCCCTGGCCCTGTCAACGAGCAGTACTTC
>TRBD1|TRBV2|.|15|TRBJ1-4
CASSLPTGTNEKLFF
TGTGCCAGCAGTCTTCCGACAGGGACTAATGAAAAACTGTTTTTT
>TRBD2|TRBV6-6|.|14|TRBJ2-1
CASVYSGGDDEQFF
TGTGCCAGCGTGTATAGCGGGGGGGACGATGAGCAGTTCTTC
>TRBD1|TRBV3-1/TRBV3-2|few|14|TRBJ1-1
CASSLRQGDTEAFF
TGTGCCAGCAGCCTTAGACAGGGGGACACTGAAGCTTTCTTT
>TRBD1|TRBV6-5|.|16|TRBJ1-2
CASSYSGTGEPYGYTF
TGTGCCAGCAGTTACTCGGGAACAGGGGAACCCTATGGCTACACCTTC
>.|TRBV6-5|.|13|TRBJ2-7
CASRRVGADEQYF
TGTGCCAGCAGGCGAGTGGGAGCCGACGAGCAGTACTTC
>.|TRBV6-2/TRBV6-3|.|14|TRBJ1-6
CASSYPGVNSPLHF
TGTGCCAGCAGTTACCCAGGGGTGAATTCACCCCTCCACTTT
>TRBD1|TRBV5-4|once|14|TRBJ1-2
CASSPLGDRGGYTF
TGTGCCAGCAGCCCCCTGGGGGACAGGGGAGGCTACACCTTC
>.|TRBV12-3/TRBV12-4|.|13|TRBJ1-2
CASSLDTLYGYTF
TGTGCCAGCAGTCTGGACACCCTCTATGGCTACACCTTC